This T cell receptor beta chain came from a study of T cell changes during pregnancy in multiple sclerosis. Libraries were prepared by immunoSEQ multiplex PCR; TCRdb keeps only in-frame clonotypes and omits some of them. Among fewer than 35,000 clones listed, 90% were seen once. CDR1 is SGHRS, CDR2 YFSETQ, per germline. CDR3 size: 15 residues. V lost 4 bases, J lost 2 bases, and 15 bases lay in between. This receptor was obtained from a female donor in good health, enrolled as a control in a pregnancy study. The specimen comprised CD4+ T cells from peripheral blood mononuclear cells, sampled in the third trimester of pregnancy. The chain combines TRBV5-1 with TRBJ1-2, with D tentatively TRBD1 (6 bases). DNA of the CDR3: TGCGCCAGCAGCCACGGGACAAAAATCAACTATGGCTACACCTTC. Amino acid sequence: CASSHGTKINYGYTF.